This T cell receptor beta chain was captured by sequencing in a study of OX40 agonist ivuxolimab in advanced cancers. About the research overall: Checkpoint inhibitors had been given previously to 35% to 50% of patients.

Trimming cost V 2 bases and J 4 bases, with 11 bases left between them. Germline assignment: CDR1 SNHLY and CDR2 FYNNEI. The CDR3 runs to 14 residues. A history of autoimmune disease or systemic immunosuppression excluded patients. Sequencing used immunoSEQ multiplex PCR; TCRdb keeps in-frame clones, though not all of them. The sample contains about 61,000 clones, nearly 90% of which appear only once. The chain has TRBV2 and TRBJ1-1, with unresolved D. The source was CD4+ or CD8+ T cells sorted from blood, collected in a trial of the OX40 agonist ivuxolimab. The TCR sequence derives from an adult with an advanced solid tumor such as melanoma, head and neck, liver or kidney cancer. CDR3 nucleotides: TGTGCCAGCAGTGAATGGGTAGGTAGCACTGAAGCTTTCTTT. As protein: CASSEWVGSTEAFF.